This is a list of T cell receptor beta chains from one sample in a study of vaccination and CD4 T cells after COVID-19. Each CDR3 protein gets one entry after TCRdb re-called the PCR reads with MiXCR. The sample lists over 3,000 distinct CDR3 sequences, 15% to 20% occurring once. For these receptors, no antigen is known. The sample was CD4+ T cells from blood, cultured in vitro. Every receptor here comes from a human donor who had recovered from COVID-19. The CDR3 runs from the conserved cysteine through the conserved F or W.

V	J	CDR3
TRBV15	TRBJ1-6	CATSRGGPRQNSPLHF
TRBV12-3/TRBV12-4	TRBJ1-6	CASSSSGSNSPLHF
TRBV30	TRBJ1-2	CAWSPLTGGDGYTF
TRBV6-1	TRBJ1-4	CASNLGVEKLFF
TRBV6-1	TRBJ1-3	CASSGGREGGNTIYF
TRBV6-1	TRBJ2-7	CASSVGQGAYYEQYF
TRBV20-1	TRBJ1-4	CSARVAEKLFF
TRBV19	TRBJ1-1	CASTDGLVRSTEAFF
TRBV30	TRBJ2-5	CAWKRQRETQYF
TRBV20-1	TRBJ1-1	CSARVGGRTEAFF
TRBV20-1	TRBJ2-7	CSARPGHRSYEQYF
TRBV30	TRBJ1-3	CAWGEVWGNTIYF
TRBV5-1	TRBJ2-2	CASSLDREVGELFF
TRBV7-8	TRBJ2-3	CASSPMGDTQYF
TRBV11-2	TRBJ2-5	CASSSPDRYQETQYF
TRBV27	TRBJ1-6	CASSPWDRGGSPLHF
TRBV7-8	TRBJ2-7	CASSPVETLGEQYF
TRBV30	TRBJ2-1	CAWSAGTAYNEQFF
TRBV20-1	TRBJ1-1	CSARVGAGAIEAFF
TRBV7-9	TRBJ2-5	CASSLASGQETQYF
TRBV20-1	TRBJ2-1	CSARRLAGFYNEQFF
TRBV11-2	TRBJ1-1	CASSLEGARMSEAFF
TRBV20-1	TRBJ1-2	CSAPGGGVLANYGYTF
TRBV6-1	TRBJ1-5	CASSQVSGRQPQHF
TRBV20-1	TRBJ1-1	CSASTPRGVTEAFF
TRBV12-3/TRBV12-4	TRBJ2-5	CASSAGTTSETQYF
TRBV5-1	TRBJ2-3	CASSLATTDTDTQYF
TRBV2	TRBJ2-1	CASSPLSGGSLYNEQFF
TRBV9	TRBJ2-7	CASSVGGGRGPKGEQYF
TRBV19	TRBJ1-1	CASSFHPTGGNTEAFF
TRBV6-1	TRBJ2-3	CASSGQGEGTDTQYF
TRBV18	TRBJ2-4	CASSPPSVKNIQYF
TRBV29-1	TRBJ1-6	CSVGGGQGEPLHF
TRBV19	TRBJ1-2	CASSIGAAYGYTF
TRBV3-1	TRBJ2-1	CASSLQRNEQFF
TRBV6-1	TRBJ1-6	CASKGPTGVNSPLHF
TRBV25-1	TRBJ2-7	CASSAWGQGNHEQYF
TRBV28	TRBJ1-1	CATDAGTTTEAFF
TRBV25-1	TRBJ2-3	CASTQTPDTQYF
TRBV5-1	TRBJ2-5	CASSSMTGQETQYF
TRBV10-3	TRBJ2-5	CAISDRGGETQYF
TRBV4-2	TRBJ2-4	CASSLRQGDKNIQYF
TRBV12-3/TRBV12-4	TRBJ1-5	CASSLDGGVQPQHF
TRBV14	TRBJ2-2	CASSPRGATGELFF
TRBV7-2	TRBJ2-7	CASSLVYEQYF
TRBV10-2	TRBJ1-3	CASSESGTGNTIYF
TRBV5-1	TRBJ2-3	CASSLGGQGATDTQYF
TRBV6-1	TRBJ1-2	CASSEAGGYTF
TRBV20-1	TRBJ2-3	CSVRPANTDTQYF
TRBV6-1	TRBJ1-2	CASSPLPTPDGYTF
TRBV11-2	TRBJ2-7	CASSLDHGFYEQYF
TRBV7-3	TRBJ2-1	CASSLGAGGVSNEQFF
TRBV19	TRBJ2-2	CASHRGGSGTGELFF